This TCR beta chain was sequenced for a study of beta chain features in type 1 diabetes. The wider study: The examined sorted cells totaled 85 million to 120 million across samples. Study results and caveats: Patients with type 1 diabetes carried fewer insertions and had more deletions at their VDJ junctions. Shorter TCRB CDR3s, moderately but significantly so, were found in Type 1 diabetes patients in all four CD4+ subsets.

Every isolated RNA sample was fully reverse transcribed, so sequencing captured expressed TCRB transcripts. Measured with immunoSEQ multiplex PCR; TCRdb has only the in-frame clones, and not every one. The sample has under 400,000 clones; around 12% are singletons. This clone was counted only a few times. Its target is unknown. Per germline, CDR1 ENHRY and CDR2 SYGVKD. The CDR3 spans 15 residues. Trimming took 7 bases from V and 0 from J; bases not matched to a gene: 6. This chain joins TRBV10-3 and TRBJ1-3, with 7 positions matching TRBD1. The source is a woman younger than 35 with type 1 diabetes. The material sequenced was naive CD4+ T cells from blood. CDR3 amino acids: CAITAGGASGNTIYF. CDR3 bases: TGTGCCATCACCGCAGGGGGAGCCTCTGGAAACACCATATATTTT.